This TCR beta chain was identified in a study of blood T cell repertoires in COVID-19. Overall study: Collection of acute and convalescent COVID-19 samples took place in the United States, Italy and Spain. T cells, B-cell-depleted T cells, or PBMCs provided the cDNA or gDNA that served as material.

CDR1 is MNHNY, CDR2 SVGAGI, per germline (reference sequence). The CDR3 totals 15 residues. The V end was cut by 6 bases, the J end by 0 bases, with 15 bases between. In the study's own analysis: Reference gene primer amplification yielded estimated nucleated cell counts. Clones were read by immunoSEQ multiplex PCR, and TCRdb kept only the in-frame ones, dropping some. The D gene and trimming were derived from the DNA, and the V and J assignments and clone size from that table. The sample shows some 98,000 clones, approximately 86% of them seen only once. Material for sequencing was peripheral blood. The V and J genes are TRBV6-6 and TRBJ2-7; D not resolved. This receptor was taken from a man between 65 and 85 years old with active or convalescent COVID-19. CDR3 residues: CASSHRSVASYEQYF. CDR3 coding DNA: TGTGCCAGCAGCCACCGGTCGGTAGCCTCCTACGAGCAGTACTTC.